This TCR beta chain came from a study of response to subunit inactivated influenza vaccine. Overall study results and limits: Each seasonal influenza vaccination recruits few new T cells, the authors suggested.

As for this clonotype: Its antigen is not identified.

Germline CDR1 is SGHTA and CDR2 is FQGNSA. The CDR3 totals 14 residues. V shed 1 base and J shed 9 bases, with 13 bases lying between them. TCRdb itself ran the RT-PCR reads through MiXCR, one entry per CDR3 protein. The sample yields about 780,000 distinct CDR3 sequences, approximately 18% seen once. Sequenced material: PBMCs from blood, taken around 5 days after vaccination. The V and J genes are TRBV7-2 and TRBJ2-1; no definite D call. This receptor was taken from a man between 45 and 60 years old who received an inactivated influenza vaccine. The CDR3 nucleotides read TGTGCCAGCAGCTTAGTTTCAGGTGGGCTTGAGCAGTTCTTC. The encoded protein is CASSLVSGGLEQFF.